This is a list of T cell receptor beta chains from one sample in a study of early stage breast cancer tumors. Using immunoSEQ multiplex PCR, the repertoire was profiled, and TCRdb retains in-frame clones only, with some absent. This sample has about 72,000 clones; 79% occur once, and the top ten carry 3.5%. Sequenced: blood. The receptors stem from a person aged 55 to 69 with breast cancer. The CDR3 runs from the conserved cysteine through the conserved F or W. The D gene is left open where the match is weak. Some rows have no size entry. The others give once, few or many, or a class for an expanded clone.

CASSQSLDTEAFF TGCGCCAGCAGCCAAAGCCTCGACACTGAAGCTTTCTTT . 13 TRBV4-1 . TRBJ1-1
CASSPSGTGELFF TGCGCCAGCAGCCCGAGCGGCACCGGGGAGCTGTTTTTT . 13 TRBV4-1 . TRBJ2-2
CASSLDWGRGNTEAFF TGCGCCAGCAGCTTGGACTGGGGGCGCGGGAACACTGAAGCTTTCTTT . 16 TRBV5-1 . TRBJ1-1
CASSEVHAQYF TGTGCCAGCAGTGAGGTTCACGCCCAGTACTTC . 11 TRBV2 few TRBJ2-5
CASSLVSVGGRTEAFF TGCGCCAGCAGCTTGGTTTCAGTGGGAGGGAGAACTGAAGCTTTCTTT . 16 TRBV5-1 . TRBJ1-1
CASSQDRFGKLFF TGCGCCAGCAGCCAAGATAGGTTCGGGAAACTGTTTTTT . 13 TRBV4-3 . TRBJ1-4
CASSGLAGGTDTQYF TGTGCCAGCAGCGGGCTCGCGGGAGGCACAGATACGCAGTATTTT TRBD2 15 TRBV9 once TRBJ2-3
CASSSGTGDEQYF TGTGCCAGCAGTTCCGGGACAGGGGACGAGCAGTACTTC TRBD1 13 TRBV28 . TRBJ2-7
CASSLGFSGGPDEQFF TGTGCCAGCAGCTTAGGGTTCTCGGGGGGGCCCGATGAGCAGTTCTTC TRBD2 16 TRBV7-9 . TRBJ2-1
CASSIPRANTEAFF TGTGCCAGTAGTATACCCAGGGCGAACACTGAAGCTTTCTTT . 14 TRBV19 . TRBJ1-1